This record concerns one T cell receptor beta chain sequence. Its antigen is unidentified. The source of the sample is a study of CXCR3-negative and CXCR3-positive naive CD8 T cells. General study points: Unlike memory cells, which differed, naive CXCR3-negative and CXCR3-positive cells had similar TRBV-TRBJ usage.

In germline, CDR1 is SGDLS, CDR2 YYNGEE. The CDR3 has 14 amino acids. Libraries of TRB cDNA were made by 5' RACE and carried UMIs. After re-calling the 5' RACE reads, TCRdb lists one entry per CDR3 protein, DNA absent. In total, the table holds 30,000 to 40,000 distinct CDR3 sequences. The chain combines TRBV9 with TRBJ2-7; the TCRdb D gene call, TRBD1, has no DNA to confirm it. The sample taken for sequencing was memory CD8+ T cells from blood. This receptor was obtained from a human donor in good health. Some clones in this sample may be carry-over from other donors' samples. The CDR3 is CASSTQGLSDEQYF.